Listed below are T cell receptor beta chains from one sample, sequenced in a study of blood T cell repertoires in COVID-19. The assay was immunoSEQ multiplex PCR, and TCRdb's table has in-frame clones only and misses some. The sample contains approximately 100,000 clones, 85% to 90% of which appear only once. Sequencing was done on a sample of peripheral blood. The source of these receptors is a human donor in a cohort sampled during active COVID-19. The CDR3 runs from the conserved cysteine through the conserved F or W. The D gene is left open where the match is weak. Expanded clones get a size class; other rows say once, few or many, or leave the size out.

TRBV5-4	.	.	TRBJ2-7	TGTGCCAGCAGCTTGGGATCGCGGGGAGCCCCCCTCGAGCAGTACTTC	CASSLGSRGAPLEQYF
TRBV7-9	.	TRBD2	TRBJ2-1	TGTGCCAGCAGCCCGACTAGCGGTCTACAATTTCGGTACAATGAGCAGTTCTTC	CASSPTSGLQFRYNEQFF
TRBV7-9	.	.	TRBJ2-2	TGTGCCAGCAGCTCCCGTTGGAGGGGATCGAACACCGGGGAGCTGTTTTTT	CASSSRWRGSNTGELFF
TRBV27	.	TRBD2	TRBJ2-5	TGTGCCAGCAGTTTATCGGCGACTAGCGGGGAGACCCAGTACTTC	CASSLSATSGETQYF
TRBV10-1	.	.	TRBJ1-5	TGCGCCAGCAGTGGGGCGGGGGAGGGCCACAATCAGCCCCAGCATTTT	CASSGAGEGHNQPQHF
TRBV10-1	.	.	TRBJ2-2	TGCGCCAGCAGTGAGTCTCTGGGGGGAGCCGGGGAGCTGTTTTTT	CASSESLGGAGELFF
TRBV3-1/TRBV3-2	once	TRBD1	TRBJ1-2	TGTGCCAGCAGGAATTCCGGGACAGGTTTCTATGGCTACACCTTC	CASRNSGTGFYGYTF
TRBV28	medium-sized	TRBD2	TRBJ2-1	TGTGCCAGCAGTTGGTACACCGGGACTAGCGGGGGGGAAAATGAGCAGTTCTTC	CASSWYTGTSGGENEQFF
TRBV6-5	.	.	TRBJ1-1	TGTGCCAGCAGTTACGGCGCAGGTACCACTGAAGCTTTCTTT	CASSYGAGTTEAFF
TRBV2	.	TRBD1	TRBJ1-6	TGTGCCAGCAATTCGGACAGGGTGAATTCACCCCTCCACTTT	CASNSDRVNSPLHF
TRBV28	.	TRBD1	TRBJ1-5	TGTGCCAGCAGTTTGCGGGACAGGGAACGAGAGGTCTATAGCAATCAGCCCCAGCATTTT	CASSLRDREREVYSNQPQHF
TRBV28	.	TRBD1	TRBJ1-5	TGTGCCAGCAGTTTAGTGGGACAGGGGATAGTGGGCAATCAGCCCCAGCATTTT	CASSLVGQGIVGNQPQHF
TRBV5-1	once	.	TRBJ2-3	TGCGCCAGCAGTCCAGCTAGAAGCGATACGCAGTATTTT	CASSPARSDTQYF
TRBV11-3	.	.	TRBJ1-6	TGTGCCAGCAGCTTAGAGTTGAGGGTGCCCCCTATCACACCCCTCCACTTT	CASSLELRVPPITPLHF
TRBV2	.	TRBD1	TRBJ1-5	TGTGCCAGCAGTAAAGACAGGGGGCTCGGTCAGCCCCAGCATTTT	CASSKDRGLGQPQHF
TRBV27	.	TRBD2	TRBJ2-3	TGTGCCAGCAGTTCTGAGCGGGGGGCAGATACGCAGTATTTT	CASSSERGADTQYF
TRBV7-9	few	.	TRBJ1-1	TGTGCCAGCAGCTTAGGTCAGATGAACACTGAAGCTTTCTTT	CASSLGQMNTEAFF
TRBV11-2	.	.	TRBJ2-7	TGTGCCAGCAGCTTAGTGGGAGGCGGAAACGAGCAGTACTTC	CASSLVGGGNEQYF
TRBV10-3	.	TRBD1	TRBJ1-2	TGTGCCATCAGGGGGACAGGGATTCATGGCTACACCTTC	CAIRGTGIHGYTF
TRBV7-3	few	TRBD1	TRBJ2-7	TGTGCCAGCAGCTTAACCCCGGGACAGGGGCGAGAGCAGTACTTC	CASSLTPGQGREQYF
TRBV7-2	.	.	TRBJ1-1	TGTGCCGATTGCCAAACTGGGGGGAACCCTGAAGCTTTCTTT	CADCQTGGNPEAFF
TRBV11-1	.	TRBD2	TRBJ2-3	TGTGCCAGCAGCTTTGGCGGGGGGTACACAGATACGCAGTATTTT	CASSFGGGYTDTQYF
TRBV3-1/TRBV3-2	once	TRBD1	TRBJ2-4	TGTGCCAGCAGCCAAACGCGGACAGGGGGAATAGGGTTTCGAGCCAAAAACATTCAGTACTTC	CASSQTRTGGIGFRAKNIQYF
TRBV18	once	.	TRBJ1-1	TGTGCCAGCTCACCACGGACAGTTGTGAACACTGAAGCTTTCTTT	CASSPRTVVNTEAFF
TRBV28	once	.	TRBJ2-6	TGTGCCAGCAGAAGGACGGGAGGGGCCAACGTCCTGACTTTC	CASRRTGGANVLTF
TRBV18	.	.	TRBJ2-5	TGTGCCAGCTCACCACCGAGGAATGGGGAGGAGACCCAGTACTTC	CASSPPRNGEETQYF
TRBV5-4	.	.	TRBJ1-2	TGTGCCAGCAGCCCCGACGCCGGGGGGGGTGGCTACACCTTC	CASSPDAGGGGYTF
TRBV11-3	.	.	TRBJ2-2	TGTGCCAGCAGCCCGGAGGACACCGGGGAGCTGTTTTTT	CASSPEDTGELFF
TRBV27	.	TRBD2	TRBJ2-5	TGTGCCACTTCCCAGCGGGGGGGCGCCGGGGAGACCCAGTACTTC	CATSQRGGAGETQYF
TRBV9	.	TRBD2	TRBJ2-1	TGTGCCAGCAGCGCCCCTTCTAGCGGGAGAGCCGGTGAGCAGTTCTTC	CASSAPSSGRAGEQFF
TRBV14	.	TRBD1	TRBJ1-1	TGTGCCAGCAGCCCGGGGACAGGCACTTGGGCTTTCTTT	CASSPGTGTWAFF
TRBV28	.	TRBD2	TRBJ2-3	TGTGCCAGCAGTACCAGACTAGCGGGAAATACGCAGTATTTT	CASSTRLAGNTQYF
TRBV6-4	.	TRBD2	TRBJ2-7	TGTGCCAGCAAGTGGGAGGTAGCTAGCGGGGGACCATCGGCGTCCGAGCAGTACTTC	CASKWEVASGGPSASEQYF
TRBV29-1	.	TRBD1	TRBJ2-3	TGCAGCGTCCTGCTGAACAGGGGGCGAGGGACAACAGATACGCAGTATTTT	CSVLLNRGRGTTDTQYF
TRBV4-1	once	TRBD2	TRBJ2-3	TGCGCCAGCAGCCAAGAAAGGGGAACTAGCGGGGCTACTAGCACAGATACGCAGTATTTT	CASSQERGTSGATSTDTQYF
TRBV7-2	.	TRBD1	TRBJ2-7	TGTGCCAGCAGCCCACGGACAGGTTCCTACGAGCAGTACTTC	CASSPRTGSYEQYF
TRBV4-3	.	TRBD2	TRBJ2-5	TGCGCCAGCAGCCAGTTTTCGGGGGGGAAAGAGACCCAGTACTTC	CASSQFSGGKETQYF
TRBV4-1	.	TRBD1	TRBJ1-1	TGCGCCAGCAGCACAACAGGGGGAACTGAAGCTTTCTTT	CASSTTGGTEAFF
TRBV6-1	.	.	TRBJ2-7	TGTGCCAGCAGTGAAGGTGCGGGTCCCTCGGGAGAGCAGTACTTC	CASSEGAGPSGEQYF
TRBV11-3	once	.	TRBJ1-3	TGTGCCAGCAGCTTTTCCATTGGAAACACCATATATTTT	CASSFSIGNTIYF
TRBV2	.	.	TRBJ2-2	TGTGCCAGCAGCCCTCTATCGGCCGGGGAGCTGTTTTTT	CASSPLSAGELFF
TRBV6-5	.	TRBD1	TRBJ1-4	TGTGCCAGCAGCCGAGCCAGGGGGCAGGGGGAAAAACTGTTTTTT	CASSRARGQGEKLFF
TRBV6-5	.	TRBD1	TRBJ1-2	TGTGCCAGCCAACGAACGGACAGGGACGATGGCTACACCTTC	CASQRTDRDDGYTF
TRBV5-1	.	TRBD2	TRBJ2-5	TGCGCCAGCAGCCGGACTAGCGGGGAGACCCAGTACTTC	CASSRTSGETQYF
TRBV18	.	.	TRBJ2-2	TGTGCCAGCTCACCGGTGGGGGCCGGACGGCTGCTCGGGGAGCTGTTTTTT	CASSPVGAGRLLGELFF
TRBV9	.	TRBD2	TRBJ2-1	TGTGCCAGCAGCCCCAGGACTAGCGGGACCGTCAGAGAGCAGTTCTTC	CASSPRTSGTVREQFF
TRBV28	.	TRBD2	TRBJ2-3	TGTGCCAGCAGTCGGGATAGCGGGGATACGACAGATACGCAGTATTTT	CASSRDSGDTTDTQYF
TRBV28	.	.	TRBJ2-3	TGTGCCAGCAGGCTCCGACGACTGGGCACAGATACGCAGTATTTT	CASRLRRLGTDTQYF
TRBV6-5	.	TRBD1	TRBJ1-4	TGTGCCAGCAGCGCTACCGGGACAGGGAATGAAAAACTGTTTTTT	CASSATGTGNEKLFF
TRBV11-2	.	TRBD2	TRBJ2-5	TGTGCCAGCAGCTCTCCCCGGGGTAGCGGGATAAAGACCCAGTACTTC	CASSSPRGSGIKTQYF